This record covers a single T cell receptor (beta chain). PCR employed 60 Vbeta and 13 Jbeta primers. The assay was immunoSEQ multiplex PCR, and TCRdb's table has in-frame clones only and misses some. The sample shows roughly 200,000 clones, 79% of them seen only once. J gave up 3 bases and V 5 bases, and 6 bases lay outside the gene matches. The CDR3 is 14 residues long. Per the germline V gene, CDR1 is SGHRS and CDR2 is YFSETQ. This sample was taken from a study of cytomegalovirus exposure and HLA in healthy donors. Sequenced material: PBMCs. The sequence derives from a man aged 50 to 60 in good health and CMV-seronegative. The chain recombines TRBV5-1 with TRBJ2-7; 9 nucleotides line up with TRBD2. CDR3 coding DNA: TGCGCCAGCAGTCCCGGACTAGCGTTCTACGAGCAGTACTTC. Residues: CASSPGLAFYEQYF.